Below, 19 T cell receptor beta chains from the same sample are listed, as sequenced in a study of read filtering for tumor transcriptome and immune sequencing. Molecular barcoded adaptors covering alpha/delta and beta/gamma chains were used on around 370 ng RNA. TCRdb independently ran MiXCR on the reads; one entry per CDR3 protein. The repertoire includes about 46,000 distinct CDR3 sequences, 20% of them detected once, and around two fifths sits in the top ten. Sequencing input: a population of CD138-negative cells sorted from bone marrow. Receptors were obtained from a donor over 35 with multiple myeloma.

This clonotype was counted at least ten times. The chain combines TRBV6-2 or TRBV6-3 with TRBJ2-7; TRBD2 matches at 11 bases. The CDR3 consists of 16 residues. Germline V gives CDR1 MNHEY, CDR2 SVGEGT. Unmatched junction bases numbered 8, after V lost 2 bases and J lost 5 bases. The CDR3 DNA sequence: TGTGCCAGCAGTTACATAGCGGGAGGGCTAAGGAACGAGCAGTACTTC. Amino acid sequence: CASSYIAGGLRNEQYF.

The chain combines TRBV2 with TRBJ2-7; no clear D gene. The CDR3 is 11 residues long. The V gene lost 7 bases and the J gene lost 4 bases, with 8 bases spanning the gap. CDR1 is SNHLY and CDR2 is FYNNEI in the germline V gene. The chain's CDR3 is CASNTPYEQYF. CDR3 nucleotide sequence: TGTGCCAGCAATACCCCTTACGAGCAGTACTTC.

In this sample, this clonotype turned up many times. The chain links TRBV7-2 to TRBJ2-7; D is unclear. CDR1 SGHTA and CDR2 FQGNSA come from the germline V gene. The V gene lost 5 bases and the J gene lost 0 bases, with 8 bases spanning the gap. The CDR3 length is 13 residues. This CDR3 is CASSARRSYEQYF. CDR3 DNA: TGTGCCAGCAGCGCCCGACGCTCCTACGAGCAGTACTTC.

This clonotype came up many times. This chain uses TRBV14 with TRBJ2-1; 15 bases are shared with TRBD2. This CDR3 comprises 17 residues. CDR1 and CDR2 (germline): SGHDN, FVKESK. The V and J ends lost 0 bases and 7 bases, in that order; junction bases with no gene match: 4. The CDR3 region has the DNA TGTGCCAGCAGCCAAGATCCGGGACTAGCGGGAGGAAATGAGCAGTTCTTC. Protein sequence: CASSQDPGLAGGNEQFF.

This clonotype was seen many times. The chain uses TRBV28 and TRBJ1-4; no clear D gene. V was clipped by 4 bases and J by 4 bases, with 10 bases between them. Per the germline V gene, CDR1 is MDHEN and CDR2 is SYDVKM. This CDR3 is built from 14 residues. DNA for the CDR3: TGTGCCAGCAGTTCGACGGCAGTTAATGAAAAACTGTTTTTT. This codes for CASSSTAVNEKLFF.

This clonotype was detected many times. This chain uses TRBV18 with TRBJ1-1, with D unclear. V was shortened by 2 bases and J by 0 bases, with 4 bases between the two germline ends. Germline V CDR1 and CDR2: KGHSH, LQKENI. This CDR3 spans 13 amino acids. CDR3 sequence: CASSPSLNTEAFF. The CDR3 DNA is TGTGCCAGCTCACCAAGTCTGAACACTGAAGCTTTCTTT.

In this sample, this clonotype turned up many times. The genes are TRBV6-5 and TRBJ2-7; D possibly corresponds to TRBD1 (6 bases). CDR3 length equals 14 residues. Germline V CDR1 and CDR2: MNHEY, SVGAGI. Trimming shortened V by 2 bases and J by 0 bases, and 8 bases separated the two germline ends. CDR3: CASSYDRNSYEQYF. CDR3 in DNA: TGTGCCAGCAGTTACGACAGGAACTCCTACGAGCAGTACTTC.

With regard to this clonotype: It is likely a read error: a sequence one base away is far more abundant. The chain couples TRBV12-3 or TRBV12-4 to TRBJ1-1, with unresolved D. Between the trimmed V and J ends, which lost 7 bases and 8 bases, there was a span of 14 bases. The CDR3 is made up of 12 amino acids. CDR3 loop: CASTLVGSEAFF. The CDR3 DNA is TGTGCCAGCACTCTCGTGGGTTCAGAAGCTTTCTTT.

The sample holds many counts of this clonotype. The rearrangement uses TRBV15 and TRBJ1-1; D is uncertain. Germline loops: CDR1 LNHNV, CDR2 YYDKDF (reference sequence). Trimming removed 3 bases at V and 7 bases at J, with 12 bases between. This CDR3 is built from 13 residues. The CDR3 region has the DNA TGTGCCACCAGCAGCCGGACGGATGTTGAAGCTTTCTTT. This translates into CATSSRTDVEAFF.

With respect to this clonotype: This may come from a read error, since a much larger clone is one base off. The chain recombines TRBV20-1 with TRBJ1-1; D is unclear. The CDR3 is 15 residues long. The germline gives CDR1 DFQATT, CDR2 SNEGSKA (reference sequence). The CDR3 loop reads CSARDWGGDNTGAFF. Here the CDR3 DNA reads TGCAGTGCTAGAGACTGGGGTGGGGATAACACTGGAGCTTTCTTT.

Remarks on this clonotype: A far larger clone is just one base off, so this is likely a read error. The chain links TRBV11-2 to TRBJ2-1; D remains ambiguous. The CDR3 sequence is 13 residues long. Germline V gene sequence: CDR1 SGHAT, CDR2 FQNNGV. CDR3: CTSSLPPHNEQFF. CDR3 DNA sequence: TGTACCAGCAGCTTACCTCCCCACAATGAGCAGTTCTTC.

The sample holds many counts of this clonotype. V is TRBV20-1 and J is TRBJ2-1; D ambiguous. This CDR3 is 15 amino acids long. V was shortened by 3 bases and J by 4 bases, with 16 bases between the two germline ends. Germline loops: CDR1 DFQATT, CDR2 SNEGSKA (reference sequence). The CDR3 is CSARDARSGYNEQFF. In DNA, the CDR3 is TGCAGTGCTAGGGACGCCCGGTCCGGATACAATGAGCAGTTCTTC.

On this clonotype itself: A single base separates this from a much larger clone, so it may be a read error. The chain uses TRBV20-1 and TRBJ2-7; D tentatively fits TRBD1 or TRBD2 (5 bases each). The CDR3 extends over 13 amino acids. V lost 4 bases and J 3 bases, leaving 13 bases between the germline ends. Looked up from germline, CDR1 is DFQATT and CDR2 is SNEGSKA (reference sequence). The CDR3 DNA is TGCAGTGCTACCAACGGGGCTAGCTACGAGCAGTACTTC. As protein: CSATNGASYEQYF.

V is TRBV11-2 and J is TRBJ2-3; TRBD2 matches at 7 bases. The V gene end was trimmed by 1 base and the J gene end by 2 bases; junction bases not matched to a gene: 6. Germline V gives CDR1 SGHAT, CDR2 FQNNGV. CDR3 length: 16 residues. CDR3: CASSLGSSGFTDTQYF. In DNA form, the CDR3 reads TGTGCCAGCAGCTTAGGCTCTAGCGGATTCACAGATACGCAGTATTTT.

This clonotype was observed many times. The rearrangement uses TRBV29-1 and TRBJ2-3, with D maybe TRBD1 (5 bases). Deletions cut 3 bases from V and 5 bases from J, with 12 bases between. The CDR3 consists of 13 residues. Germline CDR1 SQVTM, CDR2 ANQGSEA. CDR3 amino acids: CSVEPQGGDTQYF. DNA for the CDR3: TGCAGCGTTGAGCCCCAGGGCGGAGATACGCAGTATTTT.

This clonotype is labeled medium-sized. V gene TRBV5-6 combines with J gene TRBJ2-1; 9 bases match TRBD2. Unmatched junction bases numbered 3, after V lost 0 bases and J lost 2 bases. This CDR3 has 16 amino acids. Per germline, CDR1 SGHDT and CDR2 YYEEEE. The chain's CDR3 is CASSLALAGTYNEQFF. The CDR3 region has the DNA TGTGCCAGCAGCTTGGCACTAGCGGGTACCTACAATGAGCAGTTCTTC.

This clonotype appeared many times. The CDR3 bases are TGTGCCAGCAGTGAATCGCCTAATGAAAAACTGTTTTTT. This encodes CASSESPNEKLFF. This chain uses TRBV25-1 with TRBJ1-4; D gene uncertain. Between the trimmed V and J ends, which lost 1 base and 3 bases, there was a span of 3 bases. Looked up from germline, CDR1 is MGHDK and CDR2 is SYGVNS. This CDR3 has 13 amino acids.

The sample holds a few counts of this clonotype. The chain has TRBV6-2 or TRBV6-3 and TRBJ1-1, with D uncertain. Deletions cut 6 bases from V and 0 bases from J, with 14 bases between. There are 15 residues in the CDR3. The germline CDR1 and CDR2 sequences are MNHEY and SVGEGT. The DNA for the CDR3 is TGTGCCAGCAGGAGAGGCAGAGATTTGAACACTGAAGCTTTCTTT. Its protein product is CASRRGRDLNTEAFF.

This clonotype was seen many times. J is TRBJ2-3 and V is TRBV18, with D unclear. Per the germline V gene, CDR1 is KGHSH and CDR2 is LQKENI. Deletions cut 0 bases from V and 1 base from J, with 8 bases between. This CDR3 is built from 15 residues. The CDR3 nucleotides read TGTGCCAGCTCACCACCGGTTTACGGCACAGATACGCAGTATTTT. This gives the protein CASSPPVYGTDTQYF.